This TCR beta chain was sequenced for a study of cytomegalovirus exposure and HLA in healthy donors. Overall study context: Among the 300 to 500 genotyped donors, approximately 82% were placed in the Caucasian-associated ancestry cluster.

As regards this clone: Its antigen is not identified.

Study-level findings and limits: TRBV6-2, TRBV6-3 and some other V segments were excluded as indistinguishable. Most subjects had HLA-A and HLA-B alleles reportedly predicted accurately by TCR beta sequences. Further analysis was carried out later, and it showed several of the most significant clusters appearing linked to common viral pathogens.

V shed 3 bases, J shed 0 bases, and the junction held 15 bases outside the gene matches. Germline assignment: CDR1 KGHSH and CDR2 LQKENI. This CDR3 is 21 amino acids long. PCR involved 60 Vbeta and 13 Jbeta primers. The data were produced by immunoSEQ multiplex PCR, yet TCRdb's version contains in-frame clones alone and is incomplete. Of just over 150,000 clones listed, about 85% are singletons. The sample comprised PBMCs. The chain combines TRBV18 with TRBJ2-6; TRBD1 matches at 9 bases. The receptor's source is a male donor in good health and CMV-seropositive. CDR3 nucleotides: TGTGCCAGCTCACCCGCTCGTGGCAGGACAGGGGTAGCCTCTGGGGCCAACGTCCTGACTTTC. Translating gives CASSPARGRTGVASGANVLTF.